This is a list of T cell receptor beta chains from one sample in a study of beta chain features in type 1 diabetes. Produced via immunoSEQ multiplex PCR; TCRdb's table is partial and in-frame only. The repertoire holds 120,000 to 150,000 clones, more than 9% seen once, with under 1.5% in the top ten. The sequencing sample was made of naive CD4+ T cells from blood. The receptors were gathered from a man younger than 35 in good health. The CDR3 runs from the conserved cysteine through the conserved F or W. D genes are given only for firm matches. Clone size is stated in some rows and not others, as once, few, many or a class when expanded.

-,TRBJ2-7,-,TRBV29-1,TGCAGCGCGGGGCCCGACAGGAGCTCCTACGAGCAGTACTTC,CSAGPDRSSYEQYF
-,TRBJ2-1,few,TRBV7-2,TGTGCCAGCAGCCCATCGGGTAGCGGATCTTACAATGAGCAGTTCTTC,CASSPSGSGSYNEQFF
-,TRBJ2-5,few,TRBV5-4,TGTGCCAGCAGCTTGACGACAGACCGGTGGGAGACCCAGTACTTC,CASSLTTDRWETQYF
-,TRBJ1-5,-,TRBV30,TGTGCCTGGAGTCTAGGCGATTATAGCAATCAGCCCCAGCATTTT,CAWSLGDYSNQPQHF
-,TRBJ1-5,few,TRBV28,TGTGCCAGCGGAGCGCACTGGCTTAGCAATCAGCCCCAGCATTTT,CASGAHWLSNQPQHF
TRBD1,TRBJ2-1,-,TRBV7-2,TGTGCCAGCAGCTTCAGAATCGGGACAGGGTCGAACAATGAGCAGTTCTTC,CASSFRIGTGSNNEQFF
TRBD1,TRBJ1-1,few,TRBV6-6,TGTGCCAGCAGGACAGGGTCAGGGGGCAGGAATATTGAAGCTTTCTTT,CASRTGSGGRNIEAFF
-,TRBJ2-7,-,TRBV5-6,TGTGCCAGCAGACTAGGGGGGGCGCGAGAGCAGTACTTC,CASRLGGAREQYF
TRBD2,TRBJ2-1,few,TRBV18,TGTGCCAGCTCACCACCGGTAGCGGGGGGGACCTACAATGAGCAGTTCTTC,CASSPPVAGGTYNEQFF
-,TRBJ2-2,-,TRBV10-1,TGCGCCAGCAGCCTAGTCACCGGGGAGCTGTTTTTT,CASSLVTGELFF
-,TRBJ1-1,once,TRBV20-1,TGCAGTGCAGGGGAGGCTGAAGCTTTCTTT,CSAGEAEAFF
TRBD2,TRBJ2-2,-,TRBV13,TGTGCCAGCAGCTCCGGGACTAGCGGGGCTGAATGGGAGCTGTTTTTT,CASSSGTSGAEWELFF
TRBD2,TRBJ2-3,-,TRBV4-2,TGTGCCAGCAGCCAGTCTAGCGGGGGGCCCCCAGATACGCAGTATTTT,CASSQSSGGPPDTQYF
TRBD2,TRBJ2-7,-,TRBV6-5,TGTGCCAGCAGTTACTCGGGCGGGGGGGCGTTCTATGAGCAGTACTTC,CASSYSGGGAFYEQYF
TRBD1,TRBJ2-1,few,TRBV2,TGTGCCAGTAGCGGGACAGGGGGCTCCTACAATGAGCAGTTCTTC,CASSGTGGSYNEQFF
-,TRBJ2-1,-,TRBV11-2,TGTGCCAGCAGCATGGCGGGGAATACCTACAATGAGCAGTTCTTC,CASSMAGNTYNEQFF
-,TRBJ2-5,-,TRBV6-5,TGTGCCAGCAGTTACTCACTCGCGGGGGCCCAAGAGACCCAGTACTTC,CASSYSLAGAQETQYF
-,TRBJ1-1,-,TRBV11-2,TGTGCCAGCAGCTTAGGCAGGGTTGACACTGAAGCTTTCTTT,CASSLGRVDTEAFF
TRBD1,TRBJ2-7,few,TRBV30,TGTGCCTGGGAAACAGGGGGGAGCTCCTACGAGCAGTACTTC,CAWETGGSSYEQYF
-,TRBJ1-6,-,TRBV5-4,TGTGCCAGCAGCCGGGACAAGTATAATTCACCCCTCCACTTT,CASSRDKYNSPLHF
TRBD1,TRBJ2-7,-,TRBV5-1,TGCGCCAGCAGCTTGGGTGGACAGGGCTTCAACGAGCAGTACTTC,CASSLGGQGFNEQYF
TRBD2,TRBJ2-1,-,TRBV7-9,TGTGCCAGCAGTCTTCTAGCGGGGGGGGACAATGAGCAGTTCTTC,CASSLLAGGDNEQFF
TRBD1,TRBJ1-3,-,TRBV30,TGTGCCTGGAGTAGGGCAGGGGGCAACTCTGGAAACACCATATATTTT,CAWSRAGGNSGNTIYF
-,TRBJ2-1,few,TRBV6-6,TGTGCCATCAGTGAGTCGCAGGGGACCCATGAGCAGTTCTTC,CAISESQGTHEQFF
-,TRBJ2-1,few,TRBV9,TGTGCCAGCAGCGTAGCTGTGGGGGGGGGCTTCAATGAGCAGTTCTTC,CASSVAVGGGFNEQFF
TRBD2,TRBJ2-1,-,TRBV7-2,TGTGCCAGCAGCCCCTGGGGCGGGAGGGATGAGCAGTTCTTC,CASSPWGGRDEQFF
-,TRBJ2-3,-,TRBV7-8,TGTGCCAGCAGCTTCGGACTTAGACCTCCGGGGACGCAGTATTTT,CASSFGLRPPGTQYF
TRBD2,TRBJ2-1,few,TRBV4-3,TGCGCCAGCACAAAGGCGGGGGGTTCCTACAATGAGCAGTTCTTC,CASTKAGGSYNEQFF
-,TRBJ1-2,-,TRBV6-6,TGTGCCAGCAGTTACTCATTGGCGGGGAACTATGGCTACACCTTC,CASSYSLAGNYGYTF
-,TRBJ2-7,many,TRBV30,TGTGCCTGGGGTGCCCTTGGAGGGGGCTTTTACGAGCAGTACTTC,CAWGALGGGFYEQYF
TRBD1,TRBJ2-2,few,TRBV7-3,TGTGCCAGCAGCTTAAGGGATGGAAACCGGGACAGGGAAAGGGAGCTGTTTTTT,CASSLRDGNRDRERELFF
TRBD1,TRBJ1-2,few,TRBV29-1,TGCAGCGTTGTAACAGGGGGCTTTTTCTATGGCTACACCTTC,CSVVTGGFFYGYTF